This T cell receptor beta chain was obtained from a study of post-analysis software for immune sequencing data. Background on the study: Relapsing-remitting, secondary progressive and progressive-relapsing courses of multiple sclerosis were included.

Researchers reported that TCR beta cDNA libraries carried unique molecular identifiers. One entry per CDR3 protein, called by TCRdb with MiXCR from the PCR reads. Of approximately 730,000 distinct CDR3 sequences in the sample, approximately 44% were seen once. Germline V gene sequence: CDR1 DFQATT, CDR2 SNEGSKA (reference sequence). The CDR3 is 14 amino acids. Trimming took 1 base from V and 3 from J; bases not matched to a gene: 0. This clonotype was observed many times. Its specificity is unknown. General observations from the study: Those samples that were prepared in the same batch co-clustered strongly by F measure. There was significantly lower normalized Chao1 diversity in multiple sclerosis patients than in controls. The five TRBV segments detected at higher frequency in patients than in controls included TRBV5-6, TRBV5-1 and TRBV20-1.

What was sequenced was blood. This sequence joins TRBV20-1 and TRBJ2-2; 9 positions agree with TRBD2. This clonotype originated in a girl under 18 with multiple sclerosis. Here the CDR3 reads CSARGTSDTGELFF. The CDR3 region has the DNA TGCAGTGCTAGAGGGACTAGCGACACCGGGGAGCTGTTTTTT.